Following are 19 T cell receptor beta chains from one sample sequenced in a study of T cell responses to AZD1222 COVID-19 vaccine (dated by TCRdb to the early 2020s). Receptor libraries were prepared by the immunoSEQ multiplex PCR assay. The table was pulled from immuneACCESS by TCRdb, which kept in-frame rearrangements only. Such tables lose some clones; where checked, under half of the loss comes from unresolved V genes, and the rest has no known cause. This sample has roughly 87,000 clones in its table, and about nine tenths of those were observed once. Clones ranked in the top ten supply more than 5% of the sample. The time point label, read with the paper, signifies: about 28 days (+/-7) after the second vaccine dose. Sequenced material: peripheral blood, taken 28 days after the second AZD1222 dose. The origin of the receptors is an adult who received the AZD1222 COVID-19 vaccine.

V is TRBV19 and J is TRBJ1-6, with D uncertain. This CDR3 is built from 17 residues. The germline V gene has CDR1 LNHDA and CDR2 SQIVND (reference sequence). The germline V and J ends were trimmed by 1 base and 1 base, with 11 bases remaining between them. CDR3 loop: CASSIGPRRSYNSPLHF. As DNA, the CDR3 is TGTGCCAGTAGTATAGGGCCAAGGAGGTCCTATAATTCACCCCTCCACTTT.

The V gene is TRBV11-3, the J gene TRBJ1-1; 11 bases map to TRBD1. Germline V CDR1 and CDR2: SGHNT, YENEEA. Unmatched junction bases numbered 7, after V lost 7 bases and J lost 0 bases. The CDR3 extends over 16 amino acids. This CDR3 reads CASIPRDRGMNTEAFF. The CDR3 coding sequence is TGTGCCAGCATCCCGCGGGACAGGGGGATGAACACTGAAGCTTTCTTT.

This rearrangement joins TRBV28 to TRBJ2-7; possibly TRBD2 for D (6 bases). In germline, CDR1 is MDHEN, CDR2 SYDVKM. This CDR3 contains 14 residues. V lost 3 bases, J lost 4 bases, and 13 bases lay in between. CDR3 sequence (DNA): TGTGCCAGCAGTTTTTCCGGGACTCGGTACGAGCAGTACTTC. The encoded protein is CASSFSGTRYEQYF.

This sequence joins TRBV11-2 and TRBJ2-7; the D gene is possibly TRBD2 (6 bases). V was pared by 5 bases and J by 0 bases, with 20 bases between. Germline CDR1 SGHAT, CDR2 FQNNGV. The CDR3 contains 17 residues. The CDR3 region has the DNA TGTGCCAGCAGCGAAGGAGGGGAGACACCGAACTCCTACGAGCAGTACTTC. Encoded protein: CASSEGGETPNSYEQYF.

CDR3 DNA sequence: TGTGCCAGCAGCTTAAGTGGGGGGGAGAACATTCAGTACTTC. Amino acids: CASSLSGGENIQYF. This rearrangement joins TRBV7-2 to TRBJ2-4; TRBD2 matches at 7 bases. Germline V gene lookup returns CDR1 SGHTA and CDR2 FQGNSA. V lost 2 bases and J lost 7; bases outside the gene matches: 5. This CDR3 region has 14 residues.

V and J are TRBV18 and TRBJ1-5; 8 bases fit TRBD1. The CDR3 loop spans 15 amino acids. V lost 0 bases to trimming and J lost 5 bases; unmatched junction nucleotides: 3. The germline CDR1 and CDR2 sequences are KGHSH and LQKENI. The CDR3 bases are TGTGCCAGCTCACCACCGGGACAGGTCTATCAGCCCCAGCATTTT. This gives the protein CASSPPGQVYQPQHF. Together with reference TRBV18 and TRBJ1-5, the CDR3 gives the full variable domain: NAGVMQNPRHLVRRRGQEARLRCSPMKGHSHVYWYRQLPEEGLKFMVYLQKENIIDESGMPKERFSAEFPKEGPSILRIQQVVRGDSAAYFCASSPPGQVYQPQHFGDGTRLSIL.

The chain uses TRBV9 and TRBJ2-2; D is ambiguous. The CDR3 extends over 16 amino acids. The germline V gene encodes CDR1 SGDLS and CDR2 YYNGEE. V dropped 0 bases and J dropped 0 bases, with 9 bases sitting between them. The CDR3 DNA is TGTGCCAGCAGCGTAGGAGGCGGTTCGAACACCGGGGAGCTGTTTTTT. This translates into CASSVGGGSNTGELFF.

The chain combines TRBV10-1 with TRBJ1-6; the match to TRBD1 covers 8 bases. The trim removed 3 bases at V and 5 bases at J, leaving 3 bases unmatched. There are 15 residues in the CDR3. Germline CDR1 and CDR2: WNHNN and SYGVQD (reference sequence). CDR3 sequence reads: CASSDGDRNNSPLHF. In nucleotides, the CDR3 is TGCGCCAGCAGTGATGGGGACAGGAATAATTCACCCCTCCACTTT.

The DNA of the CDR3 is TGTGCCAGCACCTTCGGGTCTAACGAGCAGTACTTC. Protein: CASTFGSNEQYF. The J gene is TRBJ2-7, the V gene TRBV7-9; unclear D gene. V shed 7 bases and J shed 5 bases, with 12 bases lying between them. The CDR3 extends over 12 amino acids. CDR1 is SEHNR and CDR2 is FQNEAQ in the germline V gene (reference sequence).

The table lists this clone with a few counts. The genes are TRBV6-4 and TRBJ2-2, with D uncertain. Germline V gene data show CDR1 as MRHNA and CDR2 as SNTAGT. Trimming cost V 3 bases and J 6 bases, with 8 bases left between them. This CDR3 contains 13 residues. CDR3 residues: CASSDSYPGELFF. CDR3 bases: TGTGCCAGCAGTGATTCGTACCCCGGGGAGCTGTTTTTT.

The chain uses TRBV6-1 and TRBJ1-2, with D perhaps matching TRBD1 (5 bases). Germline V gives CDR1 MNHNS, CDR2 SASEGT. This CDR3 comprises 14 residues. V lost 2 bases and J 4 bases, leaving 11 bases between the germline ends. CDR3 DNA: TGTGCCAGCAGTGAACTATGGGGCGGCTATGGCTACACCTTC. Translating it yields CASSELWGGYGYTF.

The chain employs TRBV5-1 and TRBJ1-2; D uncertain. Germline lookup yields CDR1 SGHRS and CDR2 YFSETQ. Trimming cost V 0 bases and J 8 bases, with 8 bases left between them. There are 12 residues in the CDR3. The CDR3 reads CASSLDQFGYTF. The CDR3 nucleotides read TGCGCCAGCAGCTTGGATCAGTTCGGCTACACCTTC.

The rearrangement links TRBV19 to TRBJ1-2; D ambiguous. The CDR3 consists of 16 residues. Trimming cost V 3 bases and J 1 base, with 15 bases left between them. Germline V gene data show CDR1 as LNHDA and CDR2 as SQIVND (reference sequence). The CDR3 protein is CASSILGGALNYGYTF. CDR3 DNA sequence: TGTGCCAGTAGTATTCTTGGAGGAGCCCTTAACTATGGCTACACCTTC.

The chain combines TRBV11-2 with TRBJ1-2; 7 positions match TRBD1. CDR1 and CDR2 (germline): SGHAT, FQNNGV. This CDR3 has 15 amino acids. Trimming removed 5 bases from V and 5 bases from J; junction bases left unmatched: 11. CDR3 amino acids: CASSPPGQRKYGYTF. The CDR3 DNA is TGTGCCAGCAGCCCGCCGGGACAGCGGAAGTATGGCTACACCTTC.

The sample holds one count of this clone. The J gene is TRBJ1-2, the V gene TRBV27, with 7 bases aligning to TRBD1. Germline V lookup: CDR1 MNHEY, CDR2 SMNVEV (reference sequence). With 8 bases clipped from V and 8 bases from J, the junction kept 11 bases outside the gene matches. CDR3 length: 13 amino acids. The CDR3 bases are TGTGCCAGCGTCTCGCAGGGGGGTTCCGGCTACACCTTC. Amino acids: CASVSQGGSGYTF.

The chain couples TRBV6-5 to TRBJ2-7; D call uncertain. Germline CDR1 is MNHEY and CDR2 is SVGAGI. V shed 2 bases and J shed 2 bases, with 10 bases lying between them. The CDR3 is 14 residues long. CDR3 nucleotide sequence: TGTGCCAGCAGTTACGAGGCCGTTACCTACGAGCAGTACTTC. Translation gives CASSYEAVTYEQYF.

The CDR3 region has the DNA TGTGCCACCAGTGATCAATCGGCAGGGGAAAAACTGTTTTTT. Its protein is CATSDQSAGEKLFF. V gene TRBV24-1 combines with J gene TRBJ1-4; perhaps TRBD1 as D (5 bases). The CDR3 contains 14 residues. Germline V gives CDR1 KGHDR, CDR2 SFDVKD. Trimming removed 3 bases at V and 8 bases at J, with 12 bases between.

V gene TRBV27 combines with J gene TRBJ1-1, with D maybe TRBD1 (5 bases). In germline, CDR1 is MNHEY, CDR2 SMNVEV (reference sequence). With 6 bases removed from V and 3 bases from J, the gap between germline ends came to 11 bases. CDR3 size: 13 residues. In nucleotides, the CDR3 is TGTGCCAGCAGGGGACGGCGGGACACTGAAGCTTTCTTT. Translating gives CASRGRRDTEAFF.

The chain is built from TRBV19 and TRBJ2-1; D possibly uses TRBD1 or TRBD2 (7 bases each). Trimming stripped 3 bases from V and 7 bases from J, with 16 bases between. This CDR3 is built from 15 residues. Germline CDR1 LNHDA, CDR2 SQIVND (reference sequence). The CDR3 is CASSIVRGGWNEQFF. Written as DNA, the CDR3 is TGTGCCAGTAGTATTGTCAGGGGGGGATGGAATGAGCAGTTCTTC.